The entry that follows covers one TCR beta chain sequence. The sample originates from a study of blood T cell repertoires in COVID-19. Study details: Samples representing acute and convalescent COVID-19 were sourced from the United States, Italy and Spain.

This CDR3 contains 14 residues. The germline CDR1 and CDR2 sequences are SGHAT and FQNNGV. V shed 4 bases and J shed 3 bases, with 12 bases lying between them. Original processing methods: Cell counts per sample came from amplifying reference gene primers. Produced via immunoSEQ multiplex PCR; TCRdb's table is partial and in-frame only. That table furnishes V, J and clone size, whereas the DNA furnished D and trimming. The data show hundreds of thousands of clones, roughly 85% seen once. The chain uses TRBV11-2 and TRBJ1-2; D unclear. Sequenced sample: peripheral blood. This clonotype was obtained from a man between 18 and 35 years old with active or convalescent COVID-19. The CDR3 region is CASSSSWTDYGYTF. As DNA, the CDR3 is TGTGCCAGCAGCTCCAGTTGGACTGACTATGGCTACACCTTC. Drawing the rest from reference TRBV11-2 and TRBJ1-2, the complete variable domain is EAGVAQSPRYKIIEKRQSVAFWCNPISGHATLYWYQQILGQGPKLLIQFQNNGVVDDSQLPKDRFSAERLKGVDSTLKIQPAKLEDSAVYLCASSSSWTDYGYTFGSGTRLTVV.